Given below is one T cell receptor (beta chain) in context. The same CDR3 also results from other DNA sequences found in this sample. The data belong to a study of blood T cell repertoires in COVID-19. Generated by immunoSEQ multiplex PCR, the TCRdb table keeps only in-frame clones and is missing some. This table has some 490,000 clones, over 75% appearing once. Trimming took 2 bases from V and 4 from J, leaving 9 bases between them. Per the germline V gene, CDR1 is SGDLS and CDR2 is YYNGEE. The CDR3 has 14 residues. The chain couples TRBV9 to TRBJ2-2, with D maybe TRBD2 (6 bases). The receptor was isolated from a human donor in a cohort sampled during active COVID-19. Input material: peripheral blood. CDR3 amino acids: CASSVVGGTGELFF. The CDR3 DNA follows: TGTGCCAGCAGCGTTGTGGGGGGCACCGGGGAGCTGTTTTTT.